The present T cell receptor beta chain was sequenced within a study of blood T cells in healthy people across ages. Findings and caveats of the study: Among long-lived donors, naive CD4+ cells were more numerous and diversity higher than in aged donors.

In germline, CDR1 is SGHTA, CDR2 FQGTGA. The CDR3 is 15 amino acids. With 3 bases removed from V and 5 bases from J, the gap between germline ends came to 16 bases. About this clonotype: The antigen remains undetermined.

It was with a sample-barcoded 5' primer and a J-beta primer mix that a second PCR of about 6 to 12 cycles was run. MiXCR, run by TCRdb on the 5' RACE reads, gives a single entry per CDR3 protein. The data contain nearly 800,000 distinct CDR3 sequences, roughly three fifths of them singletons. This receptor was obtained from a man aged 35-49 years in good health. V and J are TRBV7-3 and TRBJ1-2, with unresolved D. The specimen was blood. The CDR3 loop is CASSLTARSSYGYTF. CDR3 coding DNA: TGTGCCAGCAGCTTGACCGCTAGGTCGTCGTATGGCTACACCTTC.